Following are 6 T cell receptor beta chains from one sample sequenced in a study of untreated major depressive disorder (dated by TCRdb to the late 2010s). Libraries were made using the immunoSEQ multiplex PCR assay. TCRdb carries this immuneACCESS record with in-frame sequences only. Its versions omit some clonotypes, under half of them owing to an unresolved V gene in the studies checked, with the rest unexplained. This sample holds 21,000 or so clones; 87% were observed only once. The ten largest clones capture 5.1% of the sample. Sequences were obtained from CD4+ T cells from PBMCs. Every receptor here comes from a woman in her 30s in good health.

The rearrangement joins TRBV5-1 to TRBJ2-3; TRBD2 matches at 12 bases. The CDR3 consists of 16 residues. Trimming took 4 bases from V and 1 from J; bases not matched to a gene: 4. From germline, CDR1 is SGHRS and CDR2 YFSETQ. CDR3 in amino acids: CASSLRTSGGTDTQYF. The CDR3 bases are TGCGCCAGCAGCCTAAGGACTAGCGGGGGCACAGATACGCAGTATTTT. The variable domain in full, completed from reference TRBV5-1 and TRBJ2-3, reads KAGVTQTPRYLIKTRGQQVTLSCSPISGHRSVSWYQQTPGQGLQFLFEYFSETQRNKGNFPGRFSGRQFSNSRSEMNVSTLELGDSALYLCASSLRTSGGTDTQYFGPGTRLTVL.

The rearrangement uses TRBV7-2 and TRBJ2-7; 8 bases agree with TRBD1. CDR3 length: 15 amino acids. Per germline, CDR1 SGHTA and CDR2 FQGNSA. With V trimmed by 4 bases and J by 2 bases, 7 bases remained unmatched. CDR3 coding DNA: TGTGCCAGCAGCTCAGAGACAGGGGCGACCTACGAGCAGTACTTC. Encoded protein: CASSSETGATYEQYF.

The chain links TRBV6-5 to TRBJ2-7; possibly TRBD2 for D (5 bases). Germline V lookup: CDR1 MNHEY, CDR2 SVGAGI. Trimming removed 4 bases at V and 0 bases at J, with 10 bases between. This CDR3 is built from 14 residues. CDR3 bases: TGTGCCAGCAGTTCCCCCGGGGACTCCTACGAGCAGTACTTC. Protein: CASSSPGDSYEQYF.

V and J are TRBV9 and TRBJ2-2; D not resolved. CDR3 length: 16 amino acids. V gave up 0 bases and J gave up 0 bases, with 9 bases separating them. The germline V gene encodes CDR1 SGDLS and CDR2 YYNGEE. CDR3 amino acids: CASSVETEPNTGELFF. The CDR3 bases are TGTGCCAGCAGCGTAGAAACAGAGCCGAACACCGGGGAGCTGTTTTTT.

The J gene is TRBJ1-4, the V gene TRBV28; D not resolved. From germline, CDR1 is MDHEN and CDR2 SYDVKM. V lost 5 bases, J lost 5 bases, and 12 bases lay in between. The CDR3 extends over 14 amino acids. The DNA of the CDR3 is TGTGCCAGCAGTCCCCACGGGAACAATGAAAAACTGTTTTTT. This encodes CASSPHGNNEKLFF.

This clone has just one count. V usage is TRBV6-5 and J usage is TRBJ1-5; D uncertain. The germline V and J ends were trimmed by 2 bases and 4 bases, with 3 bases remaining between them. CDR1 is MNHEY and CDR2 is SVGAGI in the germline V gene. CDR3 length equals 12 residues. The CDR3 coding sequence is TGTGCCAGCAGTTACGGAAATCAGCCCCAGCATTTT. As protein: CASSYGNQPQHF.